This TCR beta chain was sequenced during a study of blood T cell repertoires in COVID-19. Background on the study: T cells, B-cell-depleted T cells, or PBMCs supplied cDNA or gDNA.

In the authors' methods: Amplification with reference gene primers provided the estimates of nucleated cell counts. The data were produced by immunoSEQ multiplex PCR, yet TCRdb's version contains in-frame clones alone and is incomplete. That table furnishes V, J and clone size, whereas the DNA furnished D and trimming. The sample contains roughly 250,000 clones, around four fifths of which appear only once. This TCR derives from an elderly woman with acute or convalescent COVID-19. The sample consisted of peripheral blood.

The CDR3 DNA sequence: TGTGCCAGCAGTGCTTCCGGGAGAGGGAACACTGAAGCTTTCTTT. This translates into CASSASGRGNTEAFF. The chain carries TRBV27 and TRBJ1-1, with D hard to call. This CDR3 has 15 residues. The V and J ends lost 5 bases and 1 base respectively, with 14 bases between them. CDR1 is MNHEY, CDR2 SMNVEV, per germline (reference sequence).